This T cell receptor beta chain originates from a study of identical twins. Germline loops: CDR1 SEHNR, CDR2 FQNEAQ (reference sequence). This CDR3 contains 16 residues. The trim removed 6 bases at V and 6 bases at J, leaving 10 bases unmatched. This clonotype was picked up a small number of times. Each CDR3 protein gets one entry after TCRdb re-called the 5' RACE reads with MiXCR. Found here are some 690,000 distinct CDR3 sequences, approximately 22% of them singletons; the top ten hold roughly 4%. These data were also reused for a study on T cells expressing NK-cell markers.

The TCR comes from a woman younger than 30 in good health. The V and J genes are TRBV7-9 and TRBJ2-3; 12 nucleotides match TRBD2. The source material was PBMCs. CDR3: CASRPPSGGAGDTQYF. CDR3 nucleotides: TGTGCCAGCAGACCCCCTAGCGGGGGGGCAGGTGATACGCAGTATTTT.